This T cell receptor beta chain was recovered during a study of blood T cell repertoires in COVID-19. Across the whole study: Italy, Spain and the United States were the sources of the convalescent and acute COVID-19 samples.

V dropped 7 bases and J dropped 5; count of bases not matched to a gene: 9. CDR3 length equals 14 residues. CDR1 MNHEY and CDR2 SVGAGI come from the germline V gene. Repertoires were generated with immunoSEQ multiplex PCR, while TCRdb's copy carries only in-frame clones and drops some. The table shows more than 200,000 clones, with 88% occurring only once. Sequenced material: peripheral blood. The origin of this receptor is a man between 65 and 79 years old with acute or convalescent COVID-19. The rearrangement links TRBV6-5 to TRBJ2-7, with 9 bases fitting TRBD2. The DNA of the CDR3 is TGTGCCAGCAACCGCGGGGGGGGGAGGAACGAGCAGTACTTC. As protein: CASNRGGGRNEQYF.